Each of the 5 T cell receptor beta chains below was sequenced from the same sample in a study of CD4 T cells in relation to SARS-CoV-2 and coronaviruses. Profiled with immunoSEQ multiplex PCR; TCRdb holds only in-frame clones, not every one. The sample records tens of thousands of clones, around 90% being singletons. The sample taken for sequencing was naive CD4+ T cells from PBMCs. Subset noted: naive CD4+ T cells isolated by negative enrichment. All receptors derive from an adult with COVID-19.

The chain employs TRBV6-2 or TRBV6-3 and TRBJ2-1; 13 nucleotides agree with TRBD2. Germline CDR1 is MNHEY and CDR2 is SVGEGT. V gave up 0 bases and J gave up 7 bases; unmatched junction bases: 9. The CDR3 runs to 18 residues. CDR3 protein: CASSYSQGLAGFGNEQFF. CDR3 nucleotide sequence: TGTGCCAGCAGTTACTCGCAGGGACTAGCGGGATTTGGTAATGAGCAGTTCTTC.

This chain connects TRBV5-1 to TRBJ1-1, with D possibly matching TRBD1 (5 bases). Looked up from germline, CDR1 is SGHRS and CDR2 is YFSETQ. Between the trimmed V and J ends, which lost 0 bases and 5 bases, there was a span of 11 bases. The CDR3 runs 14 residues. CDR3 amino acids: CASSLAPGTTEAFF. The CDR3 DNA follows: TGCGCCAGCAGCTTGGCGCCAGGGACTACTGAAGCTTTCTTT. Full variable domain (missing parts from reference TRBV5-1 and TRBJ1-1): KAGVTQTPRYLIKTRGQQVTLSCSPISGHRSVSWYQQTPGQGLQFLFEYFSETQRNKGNFPGRFSGRQFSNSRSEMNVSTLELGDSALYLCASSLAPGTTEAFFGQGTRLTVV.

The genes are TRBV28 and TRBJ2-6; possible D gene TRBD1, 6 bases. CDR3 length: 23 amino acids. Germline loops: CDR1 MDHEN, CDR2 SYDVKM. V was clipped by 5 bases and J by 0 bases, with 32 bases between them. The CDR3 is CASSPLQGSSLERFYSGANVLTF. As DNA, the CDR3 is TGTGCCAGCAGTCCTCTACAGGGTAGCTCTCTGGAGCGTTTTTACTCTGGGGCCAACGTCCTGACTTTC. Full variable domain (missing parts from reference TRBV28 and TRBJ2-6): DVKVTQSSRYLVKRTGEKVFLECVQDMDHENMFWYRQDPGLGLRLIYFSYDVKMKEKGDIPEGYSVSREKKERFSLILESASTNQTSMYLCASSPLQGSSLERFYSGANVLTFGAGSRLTVL.

The gene calls are TRBV2 and TRBJ2-4, with D maybe TRBD1 (5 bases). The CDR3 length is 15 residues. Germline-derived CDR1 and CDR2 are SNHLY and FYNNEI. The ends were cut back, 2 bases at V and 4 bases at J, with 12 bases in the middle. The CDR3: CASSELQVVKNIQYF. CDR3 nucleotide sequence: TGTGCCAGCAGTGAATTACAGGTCGTAAAAAACATTCAGTACTTC.

This clone came up a few times. The chain recombines TRBV3-1 (or the pseudogene TRBV3-2) with TRBJ2-2; possibly TRBD1 for D (5 bases). The CDR3 runs 18 residues. V was pared by 0 bases and J by 0 bases, with 14 bases between. Germline loops: CDR1 LGHDT, CDR2 YNNKEL (reference sequence). CDR3 bases: TGTGCCAGCAGCCAAGAAGGGGTATGGTGGACGAACACCGGGGAGCTGTTTTTT. It encodes CASSQEGVWWTNTGELFF.